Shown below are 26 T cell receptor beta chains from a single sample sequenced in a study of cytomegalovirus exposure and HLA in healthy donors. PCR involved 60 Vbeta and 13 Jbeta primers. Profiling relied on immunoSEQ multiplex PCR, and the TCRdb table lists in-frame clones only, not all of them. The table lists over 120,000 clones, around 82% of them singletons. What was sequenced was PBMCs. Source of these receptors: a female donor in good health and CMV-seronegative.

Written as DNA, the CDR3 is TGTGCCAGCAACAGCAGGGGTGACACTGAAGCTTTCTTT. This codes for CASNSRGDTEAFF. The chain has TRBV19 and TRBJ1-1; the D gene is possibly TRBD1 (6 bases). This CDR3 is built from 13 residues. Deletions cut 9 bases from V and 3 bases from J, with 14 bases between. CDR1 is LNHDA, CDR2 SQIVND, per germline (reference sequence).

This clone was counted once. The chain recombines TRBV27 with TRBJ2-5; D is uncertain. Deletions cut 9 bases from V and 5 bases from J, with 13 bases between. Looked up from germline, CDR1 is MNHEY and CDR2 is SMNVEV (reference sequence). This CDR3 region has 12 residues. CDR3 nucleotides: TGTGCCAGGAGAGAGGATAACGAGACCCAGTACTTC. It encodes CARREDNETQYF.

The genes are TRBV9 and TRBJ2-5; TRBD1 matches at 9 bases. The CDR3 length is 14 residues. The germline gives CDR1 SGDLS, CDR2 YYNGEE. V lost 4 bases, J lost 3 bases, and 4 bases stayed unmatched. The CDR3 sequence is CASSTWTGEETQYF. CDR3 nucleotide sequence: TGTGCCAGCAGCACCTGGACAGGGGAAGAGACCCAGTACTTC.

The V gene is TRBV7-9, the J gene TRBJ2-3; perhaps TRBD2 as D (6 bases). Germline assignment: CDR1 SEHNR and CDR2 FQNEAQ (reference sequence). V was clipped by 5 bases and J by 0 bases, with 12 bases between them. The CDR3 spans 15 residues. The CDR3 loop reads CASSPKRASTDTQYF. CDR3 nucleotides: TGTGCCAGCAGCCCAAAGCGGGCGAGCACAGATACGCAGTATTTT. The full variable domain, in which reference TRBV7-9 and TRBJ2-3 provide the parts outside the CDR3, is DTGVSQNPRHKITKRGQNVTFRCDPISEHNRLYWYRQTLGQGPEFLTYFQNEAQLEKSRLLSDRFSAERPKGSFSTLEIQRTEQGDSAMYLCASSPKRASTDTQYFGPGTRLTVL.

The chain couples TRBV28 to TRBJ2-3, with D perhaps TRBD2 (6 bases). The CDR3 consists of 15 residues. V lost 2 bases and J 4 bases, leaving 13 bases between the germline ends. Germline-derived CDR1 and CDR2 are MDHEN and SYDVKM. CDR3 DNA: TGTGCCAGCAGTTTAACGACTAGTGTGGCAGATACGCAGTATTTT. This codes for CASSLTTSVADTQYF.

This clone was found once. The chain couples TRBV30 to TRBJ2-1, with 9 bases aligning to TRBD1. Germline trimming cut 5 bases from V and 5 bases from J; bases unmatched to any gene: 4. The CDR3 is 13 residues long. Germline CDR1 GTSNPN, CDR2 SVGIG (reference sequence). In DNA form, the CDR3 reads TGTGCCTGGTTAGGACAGGGGCACAATGAGCAGTTCTTC. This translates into CAWLGQGHNEQFF.

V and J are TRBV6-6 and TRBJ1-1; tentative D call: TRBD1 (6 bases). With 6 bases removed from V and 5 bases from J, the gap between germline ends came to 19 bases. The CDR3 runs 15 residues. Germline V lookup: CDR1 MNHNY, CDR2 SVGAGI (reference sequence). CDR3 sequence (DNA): TGTGCCAGCAGGGAGCGCAACAGGGACGGAACTGAAGCTTTCTTT. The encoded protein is CASRERNRDGTEAFF.

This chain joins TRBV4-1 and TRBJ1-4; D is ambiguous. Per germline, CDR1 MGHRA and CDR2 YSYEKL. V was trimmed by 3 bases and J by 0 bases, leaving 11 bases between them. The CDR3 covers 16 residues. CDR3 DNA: TGCGCCAGCAGCCAGGCCGAGGGTCCAACTAATGAAAAACTGTTTTTT. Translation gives CASSQAEGPTNEKLFF.

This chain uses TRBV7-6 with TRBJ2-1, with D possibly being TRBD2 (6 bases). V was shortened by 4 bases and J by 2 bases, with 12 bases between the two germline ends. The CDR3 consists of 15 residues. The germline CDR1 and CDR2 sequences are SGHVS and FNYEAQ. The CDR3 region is CASSSNTGAYNEQFF. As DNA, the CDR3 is TGTGCCAGCAGCTCGAACACGGGAGCCTACAATGAGCAGTTCTTC.

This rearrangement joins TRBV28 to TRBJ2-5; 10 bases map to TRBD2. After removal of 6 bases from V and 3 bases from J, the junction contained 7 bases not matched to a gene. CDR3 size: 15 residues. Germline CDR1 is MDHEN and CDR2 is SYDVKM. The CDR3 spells CASRPHSGGEETQYF. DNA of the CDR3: TGTGCCAGCAGGCCCCACAGCGGGGGGGAAGAGACCCAGTACTTC.

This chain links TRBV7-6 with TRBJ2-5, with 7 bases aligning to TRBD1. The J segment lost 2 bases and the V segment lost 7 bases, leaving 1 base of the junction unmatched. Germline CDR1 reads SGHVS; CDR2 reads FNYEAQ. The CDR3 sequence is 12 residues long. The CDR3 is CASTTGQETQYF. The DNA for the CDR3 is TGTGCCAGCACGACAGGGCAAGAGACCCAGTACTTC.

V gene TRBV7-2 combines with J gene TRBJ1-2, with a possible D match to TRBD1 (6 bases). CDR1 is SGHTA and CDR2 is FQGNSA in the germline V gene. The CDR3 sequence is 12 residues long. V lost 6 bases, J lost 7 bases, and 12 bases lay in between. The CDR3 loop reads CASSSNRAGYTF. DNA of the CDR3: TGTGCCAGCAGTTCAAACAGGGCTGGCTACACCTTC. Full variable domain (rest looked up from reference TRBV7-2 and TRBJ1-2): GAGVSQSPSNKVTEKGKDVELRCDPISGHTALYWYRQSLGQGLEFLIYFQGNSAPDKSGLPSDRFSAERTGGSVSTLTIQRTQQEDSAVYLCASSSNRAGYTFGSGTRLTVV.

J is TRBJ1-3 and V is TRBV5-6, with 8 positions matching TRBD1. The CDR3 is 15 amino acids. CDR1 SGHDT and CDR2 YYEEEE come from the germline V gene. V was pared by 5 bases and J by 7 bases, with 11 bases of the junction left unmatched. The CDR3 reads CASSPVGGQENTIYF. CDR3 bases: TGTGCCAGCAGTCCCGTTGGGGGACAGGAGAACACCATATATTTT.

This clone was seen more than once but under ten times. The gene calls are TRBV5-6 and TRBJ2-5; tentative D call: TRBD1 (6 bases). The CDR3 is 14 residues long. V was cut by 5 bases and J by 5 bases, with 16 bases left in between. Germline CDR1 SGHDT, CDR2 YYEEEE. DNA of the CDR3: TGTGCCAGCAGGGGGGCAGGCCTCGGGGAGACCCAGTACTTC. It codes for CASRGAGLGETQYF.

CDR3 DNA sequence: TGTGCCAGCAGCTTAGTAGTTGGACTAGCGGGGGGTGAGCAGTATTTT. Translation gives CASSLVVGLAGGEQYF. The chain recombines TRBV11-2 with TRBJ2-3; 14 nucleotides line up with TRBD2. The trim removed 1 base at V and 11 bases at J, leaving 8 bases unmatched. The CDR3 runs to 16 residues. Germline values: CDR1 SGHAT, CDR2 FQNNGV.

The CDR3 here is CATKYGGDYGYTF. The CDR3 region has the DNA TGTGCCACAAAATACGGGGGTGACTATGGCTACACCTTC. The V gene is TRBV10-3, the J gene TRBJ1-2; the D gene is possibly TRBD1 (5 bases). Germline V CDR1 and CDR2: ENHRY, SYGVKD. Between the trimmed V and J ends, which lost 10 bases and 3 bases, there was a span of 15 bases. The CDR3 is 13 amino acids.

The CDR3 here is CASSGTEDEQYF. The CDR3 DNA sequence: TGTGCCAGCAGCGGGACAGAGGACGAGCAGTACTTC. The rearrangement uses TRBV2 and TRBJ2-7; TRBD1 matches 7 bases. The CDR3 is 12 residues long. V lost 6 bases and J lost 5; bases outside the gene matches: 4. The V gene's germline CDR1 is SNHLY and CDR2 FYNNEI.

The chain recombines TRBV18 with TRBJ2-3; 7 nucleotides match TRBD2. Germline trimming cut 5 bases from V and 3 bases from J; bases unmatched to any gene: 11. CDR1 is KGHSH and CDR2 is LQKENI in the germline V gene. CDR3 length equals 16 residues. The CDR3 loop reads CASSSIAGEGTDTQYF. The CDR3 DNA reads TGTGCCAGCTCATCCATCGCGGGGGAGGGGACAGATACGCAGTATTTT.

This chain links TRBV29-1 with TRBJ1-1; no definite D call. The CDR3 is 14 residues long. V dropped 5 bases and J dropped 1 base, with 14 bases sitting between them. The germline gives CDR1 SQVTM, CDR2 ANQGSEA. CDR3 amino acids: CSVWVIGENTEAFF. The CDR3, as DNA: TGCAGCGTTTGGGTCATCGGAGAGAACACTGAAGCTTTCTTT.

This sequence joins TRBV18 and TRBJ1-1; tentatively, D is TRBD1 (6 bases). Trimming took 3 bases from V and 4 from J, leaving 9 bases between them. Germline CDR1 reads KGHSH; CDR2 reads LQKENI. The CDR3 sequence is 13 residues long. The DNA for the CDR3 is TGTGCCAGCTCACCCTTCAGGGGCACTGAAGCTTTCTTT. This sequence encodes CASSPFRGTEAFF.

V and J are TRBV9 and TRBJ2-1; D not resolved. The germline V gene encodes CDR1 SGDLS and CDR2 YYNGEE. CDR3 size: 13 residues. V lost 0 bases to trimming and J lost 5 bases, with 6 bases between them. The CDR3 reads CASSVARNNEQFF. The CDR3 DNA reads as TGTGCCAGCAGCGTAGCCAGGAACAATGAGCAGTTCTTC. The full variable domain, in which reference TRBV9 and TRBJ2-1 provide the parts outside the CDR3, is DSGVTQTPKHLITATGQRVTLRCSPRSGDLSVYWYQQSLDQGLQFLIQYYNGEERAKGNILERFSAQQFPDLHSELNLSSLELGDSALYFCASSVARNNEQFFGPGTRLTVL.

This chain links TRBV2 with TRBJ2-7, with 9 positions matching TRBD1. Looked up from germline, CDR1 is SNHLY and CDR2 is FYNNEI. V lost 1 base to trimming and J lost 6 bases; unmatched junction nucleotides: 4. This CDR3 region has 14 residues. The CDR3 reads CASSEGGQGREQYF. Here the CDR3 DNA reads TGTGCCAGCAGTGAAGGGGGACAGGGACGCGAGCAGTACTTC.

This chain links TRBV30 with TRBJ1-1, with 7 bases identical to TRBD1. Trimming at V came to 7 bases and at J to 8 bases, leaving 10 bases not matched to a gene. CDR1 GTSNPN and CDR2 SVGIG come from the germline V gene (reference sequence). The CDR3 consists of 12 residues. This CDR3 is CAFIQGKWEAFF. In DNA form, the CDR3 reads TGTGCCTTTATACAGGGGAAATGGGAAGCTTTCTTT.

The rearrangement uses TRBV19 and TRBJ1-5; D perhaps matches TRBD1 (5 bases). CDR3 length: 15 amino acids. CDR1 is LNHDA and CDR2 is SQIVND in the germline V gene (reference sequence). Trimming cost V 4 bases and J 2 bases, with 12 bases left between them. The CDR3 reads CASSNGRVGNQPQHF. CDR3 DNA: TGTGCCAGTAGTAATGGCAGGGTGGGCAATCAGCCCCAGCATTTT.

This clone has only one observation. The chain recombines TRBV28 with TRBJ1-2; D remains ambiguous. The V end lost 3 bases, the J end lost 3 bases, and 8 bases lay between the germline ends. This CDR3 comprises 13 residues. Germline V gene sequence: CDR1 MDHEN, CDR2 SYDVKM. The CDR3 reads CASSFGGDYGYTF. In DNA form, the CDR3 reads TGTGCCAGCAGTTTTGGAGGCGACTATGGCTACACCTTC.

This chain's CDR3 is CASSLLGQGASGYTF. The DNA for the CDR3 is TGTGCCAGCAGTTTACTGGGACAGGGGGCTAGTGGCTACACCTTC. The chain carries TRBV27 and TRBJ1-2; TRBD1 aligns across 12 bases. Germline CDR1 and CDR2: MNHEY and SMNVEV (reference sequence). The junction had 5 bases not matched to a gene; V was cut back by 2 bases and J by 7 bases. The CDR3 length is 15 residues.